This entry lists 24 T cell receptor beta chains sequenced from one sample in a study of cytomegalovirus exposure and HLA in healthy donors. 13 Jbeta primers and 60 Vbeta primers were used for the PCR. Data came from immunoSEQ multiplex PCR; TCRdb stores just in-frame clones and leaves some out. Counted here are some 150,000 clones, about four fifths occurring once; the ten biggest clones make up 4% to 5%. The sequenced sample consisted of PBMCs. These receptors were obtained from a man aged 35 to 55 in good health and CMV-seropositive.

The CDR3 sequence: CASSQRTSHGYTF. CDR3 coding DNA: TGTGCCAGCAGCCAAAGGACTTCCCATGGCTACACCTTC. The chain carries TRBV16 and TRBJ1-2, with unresolved D. The CDR3 spans 13 residues. The V end was cut by 2 bases, the J end by 6 bases, with 10 bases between. Germline V CDR1 and CDR2: KGHSY, FQNENV.

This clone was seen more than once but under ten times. The CDR3 reads CASSRTTSAAFSYNEQFF. The CDR3 DNA sequence: TGTGCCAGCAGCCGCACTACTAGCGCCGCCTTCTCCTACAATGAGCAGTTCTTC. The rearrangement uses TRBV7-6 and TRBJ2-1; 7 nucleotides match TRBD2. The germline gives CDR1 SGHVS, CDR2 FNYEAQ. V shed 5 bases, J shed 0 bases, and the junction held 13 bases outside the gene matches. This CDR3 region has 18 residues.

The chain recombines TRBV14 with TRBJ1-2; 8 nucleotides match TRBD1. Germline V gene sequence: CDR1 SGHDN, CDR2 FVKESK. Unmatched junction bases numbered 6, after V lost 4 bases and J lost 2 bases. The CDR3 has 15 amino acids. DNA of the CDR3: TGTGCCAGCAGCCCCTGGACAGGGCGAAACTATGGCTACACCTTC. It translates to CASSPWTGRNYGYTF.

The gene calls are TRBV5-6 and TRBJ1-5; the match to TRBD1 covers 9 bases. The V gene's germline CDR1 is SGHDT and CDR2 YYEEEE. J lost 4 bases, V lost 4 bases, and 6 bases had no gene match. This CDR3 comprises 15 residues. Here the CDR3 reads CASSVLGTGNQPQHF. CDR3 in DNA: TGTGCCAGCAGCGTCCTCGGGACAGGGAATCAGCCCCAGCATTTT.

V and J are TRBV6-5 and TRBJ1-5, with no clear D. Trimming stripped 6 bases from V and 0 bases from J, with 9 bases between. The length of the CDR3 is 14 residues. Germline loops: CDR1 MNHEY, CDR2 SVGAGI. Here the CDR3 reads CASRPDYSNQPQHF. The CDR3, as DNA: TGTGCCAGCAGACCCGACTATAGCAATCAGCCCCAGCATTTT.

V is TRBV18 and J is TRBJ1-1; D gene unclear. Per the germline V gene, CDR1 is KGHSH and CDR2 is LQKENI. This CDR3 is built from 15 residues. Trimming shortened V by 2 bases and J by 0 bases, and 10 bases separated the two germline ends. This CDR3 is CASSPRNSMNTEAFF. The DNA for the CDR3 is TGTGCCAGCTCACCAAGAAACTCCATGAACACTGAAGCTTTCTTT.

CDR3 DNA: TGTGCCAGTAGAAGAGCAGGGGGCTCTGGGGCCAACGTCCTGACTTTC. Translating it yields CASRRAGGSGANVLTF. V is TRBV19 and J is TRBJ2-6; 7 nucleotides line up with TRBD1. V gave up 6 bases and J gave up 0 bases; unmatched junction bases: 5. Germline V lookup: CDR1 LNHDA, CDR2 SQIVND (reference sequence). The CDR3 runs to 16 residues.

CDR3 in DNA: TGTGCCAGCAGTTACAGGTGGGGGGACACTGAAGCTTTCTTT. It is translated as CASSYRWGDTEAFF. J is TRBJ1-1 and V is TRBV6-6; weak D call: TRBD1 (5 bases). Germline V CDR1 and CDR2: MNHNY, SVGAGI (reference sequence). Trimming took off 2 bases at V and 3 bases at J, with 10 bases between the two ends. This CDR3 has 14 residues.

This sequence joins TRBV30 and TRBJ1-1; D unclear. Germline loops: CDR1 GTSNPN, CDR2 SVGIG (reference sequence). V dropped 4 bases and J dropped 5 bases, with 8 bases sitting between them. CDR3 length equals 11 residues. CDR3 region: CAWIFRTEAFF. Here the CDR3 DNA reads TGTGCCTGGATATTTAGAACTGAAGCTTTCTTT. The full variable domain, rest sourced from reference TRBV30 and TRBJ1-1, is SQTIHQWPATLVQPVGSPLSLECTVEGTSNPNLYWYRQAAGRGLQLLFYSVGIGQISSEVPQNLSASRPQDRQFILSSKKLLLSDSGFYLCAWIFRTEAFFGQGTRLTVV.

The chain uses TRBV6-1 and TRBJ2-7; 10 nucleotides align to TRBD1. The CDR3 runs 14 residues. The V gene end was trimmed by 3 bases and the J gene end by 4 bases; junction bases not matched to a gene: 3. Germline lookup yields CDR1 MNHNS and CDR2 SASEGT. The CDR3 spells CASSEDRGRYEQYF. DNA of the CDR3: TGTGCCAGCAGTGAGGACAGGGGGAGGTACGAGCAGTACTTC.

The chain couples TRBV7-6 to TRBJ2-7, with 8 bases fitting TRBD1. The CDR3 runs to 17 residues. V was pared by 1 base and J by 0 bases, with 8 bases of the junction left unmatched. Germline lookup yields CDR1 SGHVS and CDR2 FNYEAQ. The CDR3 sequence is CASSLGSPTGDSYEQYF. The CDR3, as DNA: TGTGCCAGCAGCTTAGGCTCCCCGACAGGGGACTCCTACGAGCAGTACTTC.

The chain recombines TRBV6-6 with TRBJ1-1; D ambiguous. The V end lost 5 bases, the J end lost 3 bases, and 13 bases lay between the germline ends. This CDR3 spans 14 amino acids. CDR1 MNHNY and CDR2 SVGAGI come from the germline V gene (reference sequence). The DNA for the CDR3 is TGTGCCAGCAGTCAATGGCAATCCGACACTGAAGCTTTCTTT. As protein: CASSQWQSDTEAFF.

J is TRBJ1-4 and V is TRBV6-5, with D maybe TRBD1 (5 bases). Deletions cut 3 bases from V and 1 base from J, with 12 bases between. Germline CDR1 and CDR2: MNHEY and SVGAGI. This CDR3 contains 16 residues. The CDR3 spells CASSYTQGGTNEKLFF. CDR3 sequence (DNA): TGTGCCAGCAGTTATACCCAGGGTGGAACTAATGAAAAACTGTTTTTT.

In DNA, the CDR3 is TGTGCCAGCCATCTGACGGGTCAGCCCCAGCATTTT. As protein: CASHLTGQPQHF. V usage is TRBV19 and J usage is TRBJ1-5; D gene ambiguous. V dropped 9 bases and J dropped 6 bases, with 12 bases sitting between them. This CDR3 region has 12 residues. The germline V gene has CDR1 LNHDA and CDR2 SQIVND (reference sequence).

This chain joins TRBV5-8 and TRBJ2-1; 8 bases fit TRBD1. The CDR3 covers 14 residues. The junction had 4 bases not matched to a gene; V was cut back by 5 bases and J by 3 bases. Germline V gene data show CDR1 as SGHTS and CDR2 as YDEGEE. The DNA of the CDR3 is TGTGCCAGCAGATACAGGGGGGACTACAATGAGCAGTTCTTC. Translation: CASRYRGDYNEQFF.

The CDR3 sequence: CSVEDGTSYNEQFF. The CDR3 nucleotides are TGCAGCGTTGAAGACGGTACCTCCTACAATGAGCAGTTCTTC. This chain links TRBV29-1 with TRBJ2-1; the D is unclear. The CDR3 has 14 residues. Germline values: CDR1 SQVTM, CDR2 ANQGSEA. V was cut by 0 bases and J by 0 bases, with 6 bases left in between.

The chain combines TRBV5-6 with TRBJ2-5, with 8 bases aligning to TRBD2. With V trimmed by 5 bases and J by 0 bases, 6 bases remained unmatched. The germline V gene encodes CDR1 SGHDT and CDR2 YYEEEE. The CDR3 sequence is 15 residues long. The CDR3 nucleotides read TGTGCCAGCAGTTTCGTACTAGCGGACCAAGAGACCCAGTACTTC. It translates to CASSFVLADQETQYF.

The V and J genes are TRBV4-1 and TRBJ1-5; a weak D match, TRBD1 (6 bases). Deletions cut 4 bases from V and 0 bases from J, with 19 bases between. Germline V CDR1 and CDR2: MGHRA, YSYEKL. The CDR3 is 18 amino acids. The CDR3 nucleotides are TGCGCCAGCAGCCTCCGGGAAAGAGGGGGACATAGCAATCAGCCCCAGCATTTT. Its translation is CASSLRERGGHSNQPQHF.

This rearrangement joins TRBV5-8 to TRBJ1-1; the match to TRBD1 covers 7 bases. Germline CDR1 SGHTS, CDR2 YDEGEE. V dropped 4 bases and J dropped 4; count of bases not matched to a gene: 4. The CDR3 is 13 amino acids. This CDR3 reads CASSQTGATEAFF. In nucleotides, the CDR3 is TGTGCCAGCAGCCAAACAGGGGCCACTGAAGCTTTCTTT.

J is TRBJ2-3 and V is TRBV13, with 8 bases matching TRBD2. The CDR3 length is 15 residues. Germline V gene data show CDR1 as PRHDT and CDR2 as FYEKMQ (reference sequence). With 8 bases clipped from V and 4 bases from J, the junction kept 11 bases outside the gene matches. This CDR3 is CASLRGAGVPDTQYF. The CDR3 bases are TGTGCCAGCCTCCGGGGAGCGGGAGTCCCAGATACGCAGTATTTT. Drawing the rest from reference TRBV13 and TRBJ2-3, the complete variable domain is AAGVIQSPRHLIKEKRETATLKCYPIPRHDTVYWYQQGPGQDPQFLISFYEKMQSDKGSIPDRFSAQQFSDYHSELNMSSLELGDSALYFCASLRGAGVPDTQYFGPGTRLTVL.

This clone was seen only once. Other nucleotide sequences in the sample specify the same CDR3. Here the CDR3 reads CASSSPAGGPIEQYF. CDR3 DNA: TGTGCCAGCAGCTCTCCTGCGGGAGGGCCGATCGAGCAGTACTTC. The chain is built from TRBV28 and TRBJ2-7, with 9 bases lining up with TRBD2. The germline V gene has CDR1 MDHEN and CDR2 SYDVKM. CDR3 length: 15 residues. The J segment lost 6 bases and the V segment lost 6 bases, leaving 12 bases of the junction unmatched. Using reference TRBV28 and TRBJ2-7 for the parts outside the CDR3, the full variable domain is DVKVTQSSRYLVKRTGEKVFLECVQDMDHENMFWYRQDPGLGLRLIYFSYDVKMKEKGDIPEGYSVSREKKERFSLILESASTNQTSMYLCASSSPAGGPIEQYFGPGTRLTVT.

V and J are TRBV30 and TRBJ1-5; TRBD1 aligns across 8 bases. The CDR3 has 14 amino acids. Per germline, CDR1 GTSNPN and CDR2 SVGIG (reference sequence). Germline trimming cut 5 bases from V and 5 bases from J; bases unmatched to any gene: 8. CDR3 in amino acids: CAWGGTGNYQPQHF. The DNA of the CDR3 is TGTGCCTGGGGCGGGACAGGTAATTATCAGCCCCAGCATTTT.

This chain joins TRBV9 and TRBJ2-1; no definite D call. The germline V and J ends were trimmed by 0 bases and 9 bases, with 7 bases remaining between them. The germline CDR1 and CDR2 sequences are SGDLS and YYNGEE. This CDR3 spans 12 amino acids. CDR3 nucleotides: TGTGCCAGCAGCGTAGCTAGTTCTGAGCAGTTCTTC. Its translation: CASSVASSEQFF. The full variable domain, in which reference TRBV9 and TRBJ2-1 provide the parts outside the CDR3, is DSGVTQTPKHLITATGQRVTLRCSPRSGDLSVYWYQQSLDQGLQFLIQYYNGEERAKGNILERFSAQQFPDLHSELNLSSLELGDSALYFCASSVASSEQFFGPGTRLTVL.

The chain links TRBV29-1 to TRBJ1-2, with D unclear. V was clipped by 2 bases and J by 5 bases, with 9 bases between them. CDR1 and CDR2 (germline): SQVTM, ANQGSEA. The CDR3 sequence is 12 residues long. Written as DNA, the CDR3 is TGCAGCGTTGAAAGGCCCGGGTATGGCTACACCTTC. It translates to CSVERPGYGYTF.